What follows describes a single TCR beta chain. The antigen is undetermined. The data were obtained in a study of CD8+ T cells in alopecia areata. The wider study: Treated patients were dosed with oral tofacitinib, taking 5 to 10 mg twice daily.

Investigators isolated RNA and reverse transcribed it into cDNA to act as the sequencing template. Measured with immunoSEQ multiplex PCR; TCRdb has only the in-frame clones, and not every one. This table has over 100,000 clones, under 60% appearing once. Treatment described: oral pan-JAK inhibitor, 5-10 mg twice daily. Specimens obtained from alopecia areata patients comprised lesional scalp punch biopsies and peripheral blood. V was clipped by 6 bases and J by 4 bases; unmatched bases: 3. The CDR3 is 13 residues long. The germline CDR1 and CDR2 sequences are MRHNA and SNTAGT. Study results and caveats: The presence of one nonresponder keeps the tie between baseline CD8+ expansion and response uncertain.

This specimen consisted of CD8+ T cells sorted from blood, obtained at week 24, from a patient treated with tofacitinib. The rearrangement links TRBV6-4 to TRBJ2-7; 10 bases match TRBD2. The sequence derives from a human donor with alopecia areata. The CDR3 loop is CASSLAGGYEQYF. The CDR3 region has the DNA TGTGCCAGCAGCTTAGCGGGGGGATACGAGCAGTACTTC.